The source of this TCR beta chain is a study of early T cells in non-severe SARS-CoV-2 infection. General study results and limits: There was a bias toward anti-spike CD8 responses in VDJdb matching, which missed private and CD4 specificities.

This clonotype was detected many times. What it binds is not known. V dropped 3 bases and J dropped 0; count of bases not matched to a gene: 9. This CDR3 is 18 amino acids long. Germline lookup yields CDR1 MGHRA and CDR2 YSYEKL. In TCRdb, the 5' RACE reads were re-called with MiXCR into one record per CDR3 protein. Of tens of thousands of distinct CDR3 sequences in the sample, around 3% are singletons; the top ten hold 0.72%. This chain links TRBV4-1 with TRBJ1-4; TRBD1 aligns across 8 bases. The material sequenced was whole blood. The sequence came from an adult who was a healthcare worker with PCR-confirmed SARS-CoV-2 infection or an uninfected control (not recorded which). The CDR3 loop is CASSHGQGKKATNEKLFF. The DNA of the CDR3 is TGCGCCAGCAGCCACGGACAGGGAAAGAAAGCAACTAATGAAAAACTGTTTTTT.